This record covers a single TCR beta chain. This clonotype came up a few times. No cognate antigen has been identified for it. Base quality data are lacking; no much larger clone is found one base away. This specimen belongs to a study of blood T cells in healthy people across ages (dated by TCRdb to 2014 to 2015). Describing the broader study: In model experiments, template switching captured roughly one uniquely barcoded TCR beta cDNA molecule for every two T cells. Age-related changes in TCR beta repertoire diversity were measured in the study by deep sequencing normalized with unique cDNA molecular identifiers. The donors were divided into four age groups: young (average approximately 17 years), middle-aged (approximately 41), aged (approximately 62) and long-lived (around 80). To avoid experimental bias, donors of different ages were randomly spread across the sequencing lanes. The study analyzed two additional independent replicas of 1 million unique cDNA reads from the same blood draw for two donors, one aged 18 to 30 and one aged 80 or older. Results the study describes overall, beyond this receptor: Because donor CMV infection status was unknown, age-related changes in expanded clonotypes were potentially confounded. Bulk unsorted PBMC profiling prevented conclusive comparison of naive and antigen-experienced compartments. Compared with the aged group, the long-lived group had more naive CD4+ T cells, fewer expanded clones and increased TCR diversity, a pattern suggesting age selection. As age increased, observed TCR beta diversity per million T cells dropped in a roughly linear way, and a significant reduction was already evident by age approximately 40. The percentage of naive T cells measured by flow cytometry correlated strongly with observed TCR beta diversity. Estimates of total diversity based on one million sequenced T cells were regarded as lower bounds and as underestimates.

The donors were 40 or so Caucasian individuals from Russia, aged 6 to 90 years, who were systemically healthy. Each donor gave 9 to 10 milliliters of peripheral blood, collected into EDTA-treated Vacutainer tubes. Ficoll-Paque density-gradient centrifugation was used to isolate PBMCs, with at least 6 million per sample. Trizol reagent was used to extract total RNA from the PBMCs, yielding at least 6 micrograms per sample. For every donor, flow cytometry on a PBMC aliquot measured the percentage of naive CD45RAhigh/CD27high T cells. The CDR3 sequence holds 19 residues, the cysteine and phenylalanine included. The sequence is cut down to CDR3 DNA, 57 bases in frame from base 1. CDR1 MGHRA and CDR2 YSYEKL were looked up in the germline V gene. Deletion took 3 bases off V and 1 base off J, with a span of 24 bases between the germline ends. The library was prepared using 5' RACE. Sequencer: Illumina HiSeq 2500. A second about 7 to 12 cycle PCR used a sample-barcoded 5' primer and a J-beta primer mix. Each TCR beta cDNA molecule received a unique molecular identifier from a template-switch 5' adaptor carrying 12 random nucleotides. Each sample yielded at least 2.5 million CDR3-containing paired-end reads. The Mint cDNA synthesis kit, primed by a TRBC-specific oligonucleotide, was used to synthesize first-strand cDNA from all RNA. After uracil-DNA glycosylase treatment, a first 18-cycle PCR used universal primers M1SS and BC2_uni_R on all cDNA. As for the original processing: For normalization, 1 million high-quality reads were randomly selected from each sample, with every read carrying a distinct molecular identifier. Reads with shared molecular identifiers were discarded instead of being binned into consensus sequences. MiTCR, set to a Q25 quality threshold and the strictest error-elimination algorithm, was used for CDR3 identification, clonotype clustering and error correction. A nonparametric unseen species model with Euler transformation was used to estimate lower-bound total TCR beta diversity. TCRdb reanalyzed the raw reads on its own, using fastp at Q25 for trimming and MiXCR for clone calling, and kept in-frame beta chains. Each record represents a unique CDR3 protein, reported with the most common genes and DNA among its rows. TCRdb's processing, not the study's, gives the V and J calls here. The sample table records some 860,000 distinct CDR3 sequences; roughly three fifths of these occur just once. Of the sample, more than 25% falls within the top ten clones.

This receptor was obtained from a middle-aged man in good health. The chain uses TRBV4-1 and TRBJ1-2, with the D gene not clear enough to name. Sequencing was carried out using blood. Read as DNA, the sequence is TGCGCCAGCAGCCACCTCGACAACCGATCCTTTTCCCTTAACTATGGCTACACCTTC. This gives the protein CASSHLDNRSFSLNYGYTF.